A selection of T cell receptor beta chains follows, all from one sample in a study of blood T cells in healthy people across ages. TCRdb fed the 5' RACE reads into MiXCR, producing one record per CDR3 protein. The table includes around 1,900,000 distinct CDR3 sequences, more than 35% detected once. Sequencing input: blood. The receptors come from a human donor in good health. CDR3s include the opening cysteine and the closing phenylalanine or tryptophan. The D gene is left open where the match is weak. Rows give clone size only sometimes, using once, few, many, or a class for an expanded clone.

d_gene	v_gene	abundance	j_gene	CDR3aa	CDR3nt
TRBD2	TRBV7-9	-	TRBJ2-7	CASSLSSGGPQQYF	TGTGCCAGCAGCTTATCCAGCGGGGGACCCCAGCAGTACTTC
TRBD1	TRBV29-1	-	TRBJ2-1	CSVVGTGEQFF	TGCAGCGTTGTAGGGACAGGTGAGCAGTTCTTC
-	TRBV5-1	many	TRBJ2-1	CASSPDPSSYNEQFF	TGTGCCAGCAGCCCTGACCCAAGCTCCTACAATGAGCAGTTCTTC
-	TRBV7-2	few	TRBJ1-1	CASSLNGENTEAFF	TGTGCCAGCAGCTTAAACGGGGAGAACACTGAAGCTTTCTTT
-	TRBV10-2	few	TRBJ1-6	CASSDLRQDTSNSPLHF	TGCGCCAGCAGTGACCTCCGGCAGGACACATCCAATTCACCCCTCCACTTT
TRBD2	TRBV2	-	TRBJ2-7	CASSGRSGLAGEQYF	TGTGCCAGCAGTGGTCGTTCGGGACTAGCGGGGGAGCAGTACTTC
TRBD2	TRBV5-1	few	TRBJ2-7	CASSLDTSGGSYEQYF	TGCGCCAGCAGTCTAGATACTAGCGGGGGATCCTACGAGCAGTACTTC
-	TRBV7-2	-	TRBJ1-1	CASSSTIMNTEAFF	TGTGCCAGCAGCTCAACAATAATGAACACTGAAGCTTTCTTT
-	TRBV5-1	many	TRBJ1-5	CASSFEGNQPQHF	TGCGCCAGCAGTTTTGAGGGCAATCAGCCCCAGCATTTT
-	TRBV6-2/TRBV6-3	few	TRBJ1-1	CASSYSQGHTEAFF	TGTGCCAGCAGTTACTCGCAGGGTCACACTGAAGCTTTCTTT
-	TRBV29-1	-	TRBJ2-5	CSVVGLGGYGQYF	TGCAGCGTTGTGGGGTTGGGTGGCTACGGGCAGTACTTC
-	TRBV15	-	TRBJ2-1	CATSRDTGSYNEQFF	TGTGCCACCAGCAGAGATACAGGCTCCTACAATGAGCAGTTCTTC
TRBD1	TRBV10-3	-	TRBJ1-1	CAISEARQGGTFF	TGTGCCATCAGTGAGGCCAGACAGGGTGGAACTTTCTTT
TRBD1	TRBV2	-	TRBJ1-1	CAGLGQGGVNTEAFF	TGTGCCGGGTTAGGACAGGGCGGAGTGAACACTGAAGCTTTCTTT
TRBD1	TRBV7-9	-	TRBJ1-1	CASYRGEGTEAFF	TGTGCCAGCTACAGGGGAGAAGGTACTGAAGCTTTCTTT
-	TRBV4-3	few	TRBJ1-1	CASSPQPVNTEAFF	TGCGCCAGCAGCCCGCAACCGGTGAACACTGAAGCTTTCTTT
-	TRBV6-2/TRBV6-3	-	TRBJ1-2	CASKLGVRYPGGYTF	TGTGCCAGCAAGCTTGGAGTACGCTATCCCGGCGGCTACACCTTC
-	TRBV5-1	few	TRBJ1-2	CASSLDAGRAYTF	TGCGCCAGCAGCTTGGATGCAGGGAGGGCCTACACCTTC
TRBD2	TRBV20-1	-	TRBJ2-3	CSALTSGTSTDTQYF	TGCAGTGCTCTAACTAGCGGGACTAGCACAGATACGCAGTATTTT
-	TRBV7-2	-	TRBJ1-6	CASSGAFLSPLHF	TGTGCCAGCAGCGGGGCCTTCCTCTCACCCCTCCACTTT
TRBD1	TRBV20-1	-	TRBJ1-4	CSARDVRTGPNEKLFF	TGCAGTGCTAGAGATGTGAGGACAGGGCCAAATGAAAAACTGTTTTTT
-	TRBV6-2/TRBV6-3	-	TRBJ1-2	CASSYLAGYTF	TGTGCCAGCAGTTACCTAGCGGGCTACACCTTC
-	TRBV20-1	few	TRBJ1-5	CSARKGGRSNQPQHF	TGCAGTGCTAGAAAAGGGGGGCGTAGCAATCAGCCCCAGCATTTT
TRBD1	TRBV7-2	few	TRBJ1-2	CASSLAGQAIYGYTF	TGTGCCAGCAGCTTAGCAGGACAGGCCATCTATGGCTACACCTTC
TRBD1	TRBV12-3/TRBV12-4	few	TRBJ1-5	CASSIFGGTGGVVQPQHF	TGTGCCAGCAGCATTTTTGGGGGAACAGGGGGTGTGGTTCAGCCCCAGCATTTT
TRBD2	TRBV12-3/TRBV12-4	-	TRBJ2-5	CASSIPGLPRGTQYF	TGTGCCAGCAGCATCCCGGGACTACCAAGAGGGACCCAGTACTTC
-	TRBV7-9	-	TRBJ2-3	CASSLFGQSASTDTQYF	TGTGCCAGCAGCTTATTCGGACAGTCTGCGAGCACAGATACGCAGTATTTT
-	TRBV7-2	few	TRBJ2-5	CASSSWTTQETQYF	TGTGCCAGCAGCTCCTGGACTACCCAAGAGACCCAGTACTTC
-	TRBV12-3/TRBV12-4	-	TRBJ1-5	CASSLGMNGNQPQHF	TGTGCCAGCAGCTTGGGCATGAATGGCAATCAGCCCCAGCATTTT
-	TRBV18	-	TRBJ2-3	CASSTALEVTDTQYF	TGTGCCAGCTCAACCGCTCTAGAGGTCACAGATACGCAGTATTTT
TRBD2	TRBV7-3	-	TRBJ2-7	CASSFGGGSEQYF	TGTGCCAGCAGCTTCGGCGGGGGAAGCGAGCAGTACTTC
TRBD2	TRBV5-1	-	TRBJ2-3	CASSPPLAGLTDTQYF	TGCGCCAGCAGCCCCCCACTAGCGGGGTTAACAGATACGCAGTATTTT
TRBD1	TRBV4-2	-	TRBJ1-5	CASSLKSGTDFVQPQHF	TGTGCCAGCAGCCTCAAATCCGGGACAGATTTCGTTCAGCCCCAGCATTTT
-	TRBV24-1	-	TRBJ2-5	CATSDLRSGQETQYF	TGTGCCACCAGTGATCTACGGAGCGGACAAGAGACCCAGTACTTC
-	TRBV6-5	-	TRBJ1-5	CASSSYGSNQPQHF	TGTGCCAGCAGTAGTTATGGGAGCAATCAGCCCCAGCATTTT
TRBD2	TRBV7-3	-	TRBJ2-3	CASSWGGRTDTQYF	TGTGCCAGCAGCTGGGGGGGTAGAACAGATACGCAGTATTTT
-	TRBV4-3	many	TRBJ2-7	CASSQEQGSYEQYF	TGCGCCAGCAGCCAAGAGCAGGGTTCCTACGAGCAGTACTTC
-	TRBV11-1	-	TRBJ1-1	CASSLNPRREAFF	TGTGCCAGCAGCTTAAATCCCAGAAGAGAAGCTTTCTTT
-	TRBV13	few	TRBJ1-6	CASSLESSPLHF	TGTGCCAGCAGCTTAGAGAGTTCACCCCTCCACTTT
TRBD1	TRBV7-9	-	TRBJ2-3	CASSTDRDIEGTDTQYF	TGTGCCAGCAGCACAGACAGGGATATAGAAGGCACAGATACGCAGTATTTT
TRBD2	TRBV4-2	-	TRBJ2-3	CASSYSGTSFDTQYF	TGTGCCAGCAGCTACTCCGGGACTAGCTTCGATACGCAGTATTTT
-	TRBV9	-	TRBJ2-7	CASSLTGGRPYEQYF	TGTGCCAGCAGCCTAACGGGGGGCAGACCCTACGAGCAGTACTTC
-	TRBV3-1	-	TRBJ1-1	CASSQLRMNTEAFF	TGTGCCAGCAGCCAACTCCGCATGAACACTGAAGCTTTCTTT
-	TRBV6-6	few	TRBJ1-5	CASILGGLSNQPQHF	TGTGCCAGCATCCTTGGAGGGTTGAGCAATCAGCCCCAGCATTTT
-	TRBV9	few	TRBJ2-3	CASSVADLPIDTQYF	TGTGCCAGCAGCGTAGCCGACTTGCCAATAGATACGCAGTATTTT
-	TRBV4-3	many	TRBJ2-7	CASSHRTSGEQYF	TGCGCCAGCAGCCACCGGACGTCTGGGGAGCAGTACTTC
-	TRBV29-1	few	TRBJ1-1	CSVVSQGNGKLNTEAFF	TGCAGCGTTGTTAGCCAGGGCAACGGGAAATTGAACACTGAAGCTTTCTTT
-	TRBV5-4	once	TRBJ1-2	CASTGLTYGYTF	TGTGCCAGCACCGGGCTCACCTATGGCTACACCTTC
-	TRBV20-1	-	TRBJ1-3	CSAPPPGPGNTIYF	TGCAGTGCTCCCCCCCCAGGACCTGGAAACACCATATATTTT
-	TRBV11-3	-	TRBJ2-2	CANSPWWDEDTGELFF	TGTGCCAACAGCCCATGGTGGGATGAGGACACCGGGGAGCTGTTTTTT
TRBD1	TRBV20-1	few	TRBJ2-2	CSARDRGLLNTGELFF	TGCAGTGCTAGAGACAGGGGGCTCTTGAACACCGGGGAGCTGTTTTTT
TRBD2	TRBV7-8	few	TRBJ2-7	CASSLAVGLARSYEQYF	TGTGCCAGCAGCTTGGCGGTGGGACTAGCGAGGTCCTACGAGCAGTACTTC
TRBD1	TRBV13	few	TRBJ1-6	CASRWTGNNSPLHF	TGTGCCAGCAGGTGGACAGGGAATAATTCACCCCTCCACTTT
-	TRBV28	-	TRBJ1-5	CASRRGPYSNQPQHF	TGTGCCAGCAGACGCGGACCTTATAGCAATCAGCCCCAGCATTTT
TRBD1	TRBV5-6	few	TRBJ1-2	CASSLAARHRGPYGYTF	TGTGCCAGCAGCTTGGCCGCGAGACACAGGGGGCCCTATGGCTACACCTTC
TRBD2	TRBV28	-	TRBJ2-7	CASSPGTSGGAYEQYF	TGTGCCAGCAGTCCCGGGACTAGCGGGGGGGCCTACGAGCAGTACTTC